The subject of this entry is one TCR beta chain. This entry comes from a study of control samples from healthy donors and cancer patients. The table came from immunoSEQ multiplex PCR; TCRdb's copy has only in-frame clones and leaves some out. The repertoire holds around 78,000 clones, with 85% to 95% as singletons. V dropped 8 bases and J dropped 0 bases, with 11 bases sitting between them. The CDR3 covers 14 residues. The germline V gene encodes CDR1 MDHEN and CDR2 SYDVKM. The chain uses TRBV28 and TRBJ1-3; no clear D. This TCR was sampled from a woman under 30 in good health. Specimen: blood. The DNA of the CDR3 is TGTGCCAGCCTACTGCCTGGCTCTGGAAACACCATATATTTT. Its protein product is CASLLPGSGNTIYF.